These T cell receptor beta chains were read from a single sample in a study of CD8+ T cells in alopecia areata. The table came from immunoSEQ multiplex PCR; TCRdb's copy has only in-frame clones and leaves some out. The data contain over 95,000 clones, roughly two fifths of them seen just once; the ten biggest clones take up around 1.5%. Material for sequencing was CD4+ T cells sorted from blood. These receptors were collected from a human donor with alopecia areata. CDR3s leave out the opening cysteine and the closing phenylalanine or tryptophan. Each record gives: CDR3 protein, CDR3 length, V gene.

CDR3aa: ASSYERSGANVLT
len: 13
v_gene: TRBV6-5

CDR3aa: ASSSYTDTQY
len: 10
v_gene: TRBV27

CDR3aa: ASSEWGAGGVRDTQY
len: 15
v_gene: TRBV2

CDR3aa: ASSDGRGHNKAFGETQY
len: 17
v_gene: TRBV2

CDR3aa: ASSSVTGVQETQY
len: 13
v_gene: TRBV7-2

CDR3aa: ASSYSGGFGYGYT
len: 13
v_gene: TRBV6-5

CDR3aa: ASRSRDRTSYEQY
len: 13
v_gene: TRBV27

CDR3aa: ASSPQTSSMNTEAF
len: 14
v_gene: TRBV18

CDR3aa: ASSTDSYPGGYT
len: 12
v_gene: TRBV5-1

CDR3aa: ASSLQVGGNEQF
len: 12
v_gene: TRBV5-1

CDR3aa: ASSYRWGMDKDTQY
len: 14
v_gene: TRBV5-1

CDR3aa: ATSETVNQPQH
len: 11
v_gene: TRBV15

CDR3aa: ASSFVGGRSY
len: 10
v_gene: TRBV7-9

CDR3aa: ASSLRQGNQPQH
len: 12
v_gene: TRBV27

CDR3aa: ASSSRSGAGETQY
len: 13
v_gene: TRBV7-9

CDR3aa: ASSQASGADTQY
len: 12
v_gene: TRBV4-3

CDR3aa: AWSVPSEQY
len: 9
v_gene: TRBV30

CDR3aa: ASSLTSAQETQY
len: 12
v_gene: TRBV7-9

CDR3aa: ASRRTGNQETQY
len: 12
v_gene: TRBV28

CDR3aa: ASSDRFSNQPQH
len: 12
v_gene: TRBV2

CDR3aa: ASSFFFGRTDTQY
len: 13
v_gene: TRBV7-2

CDR3aa: ASSLKTGTYEQY
len: 12
v_gene: TRBV5-1

CDR3aa: ASNAGRNTEAF
len: 11
v_gene: TRBV5-1

CDR3aa: ATSRGTTATQY
len: 11
v_gene: TRBV15

CDR3aa: ASSQTHPIAGGSIEQF
len: 16
v_gene: TRBV4-1

CDR3aa: ASSSLGEKLF
len: 10
v_gene: TRBV18

CDR3aa: ASSSGPPADTQY
len: 12
v_gene: TRBV6-5

CDR3aa: ASSGTGGMTPLH
len: 12
v_gene: TRBV7-8

CDR3aa: AWEDRDSYNEQF
len: 12
v_gene: TRBV30

CDR3aa: ASSLGTVQETQY
len: 12
v_gene: TRBV7-9

CDR3aa: ASSFRTSPRLY
len: 11
v_gene: TRBV9

CDR3aa: ASRAIQGHGELF
len: 12
v_gene: TRBV27

CDR3aa: ASNAQREERATDTQY
len: 15
v_gene: TRBV25-1

CDR3aa: ASSWGDRKAYEQY
len: 13
v_gene: TRBV5-1

CDR3aa: ASSFSNEKLF
len: 10
v_gene: TRBV7-2

CDR3aa: ASSAQGYGYT
len: 10
v_gene: TRBV27

CDR3aa: ASRVGQNNSPLH
len: 12
v_gene: TRBV5-1

CDR3aa: ASSFSGTSSYEQY
len: 13
v_gene: TRBV5-1

CDR3aa: ASSLWLTDTQY
len: 11
v_gene: TRBV7-2

CDR3aa: ASSYSSSPQF
len: 10
v_gene: TRBV6-6

CDR3aa: ASSASMNTEAF
len: 11
v_gene: TRBV6-4

CDR3aa: ASGRGRDNEQF
len: 11
v_gene: TRBV2

CDR3aa: ASSQELTGGREQY
len: 13
v_gene: TRBV4-3

CDR3aa: SVDGDNGYT
len: 9
v_gene: TRBV29-1

CDR3aa: ASSLGMETQY
len: 10
v_gene: TRBV5-1

CDR3aa: AWSVSSGGAYEQY
len: 13
v_gene: TRBV30

CDR3aa: SVGGGQGNTEAF
len: 12
v_gene: TRBV29-1

CDR3aa: ASSVDSPETQY
len: 11
v_gene: TRBV9

CDR3aa: AWSVRSWGRGNQPQH
len: 15
v_gene: TRBV30

CDR3aa: SAGTPGRTQY
len: 10
v_gene: TRBV29-1

CDR3aa: AIKPSGGPYEQY
len: 12
v_gene: TRBV10-3

CDR3aa: ASSPDRTSYEQY
len: 12
v_gene: TRBV18

CDR3aa: ASSYSERARETQY
len: 13
v_gene: TRBV6-6

CDR3aa: ASSQLGGTDTQY
len: 12
v_gene: TRBV4-1

CDR3aa: ASSRQGSSYNEQF
len: 13
v_gene: TRBV27

CDR3aa: ASSQVWGLNSPLH
len: 13
v_gene: TRBV4-1

CDR3aa: ASSQPGPSSYEQY
len: 13
v_gene: TRBV4-1

CDR3aa: ASSYRGHQPQH
len: 11
v_gene: TRBV7-2

CDR3aa: ASSPRRLAGVEDTQY
len: 15
v_gene: TRBV7-2

CDR3aa: AWTGFGGYT
len: 9
v_gene: TRBV30